This paragraph covers one T cell receptor beta chain sequence. The sample comes from a study of regulatory T cells in long-lasting Graves disease. Time point meaning: newly diagnosed GD, antithyroid drugs for less than 3 months. PBMC RNA was the source of the TCR library. In building TCR beta libraries, iRepertoire HTBI primers were used together with Arm-PCR of CDR3 regions. TCRdb independently ran MiXCR on the multiplex PCR reads; one entry per CDR3 protein. This table has roughly 500,000 distinct CDR3 sequences, about 13% appearing once. The CDR3 extends over 15 amino acids. Trimming took 6 bases from V and 4 from J; bases not matched to a gene: 10. The germline V gene has CDR1 SGHNT and CDR2 YYREEE (reference sequence). This sample was also put to use in a study of T cells in Graves' hyperthyroidism and ophthalmopathy. Turning to that study: Initially, a first-round RT-PCR of the TCR CDR3 employed the HTBI primer set.

This clonotype was sampled from a man aged 30 to 45 with Graves disease. The V call is TRBV5-4, the J call TRBJ2-7; 10 nucleotides match TRBD1. Sequencing used peripheral blood mononuclear cells (PBMCs), obtained at new diagnosis, from a patient treated with antithyroid drugs. Written as DNA, the CDR3 is TGTGCCAGCACCCTCACCGGGACAGGGGAGTACGAGCAGTACTTC. Encoded protein: CASTLTGTGEYEQYF.